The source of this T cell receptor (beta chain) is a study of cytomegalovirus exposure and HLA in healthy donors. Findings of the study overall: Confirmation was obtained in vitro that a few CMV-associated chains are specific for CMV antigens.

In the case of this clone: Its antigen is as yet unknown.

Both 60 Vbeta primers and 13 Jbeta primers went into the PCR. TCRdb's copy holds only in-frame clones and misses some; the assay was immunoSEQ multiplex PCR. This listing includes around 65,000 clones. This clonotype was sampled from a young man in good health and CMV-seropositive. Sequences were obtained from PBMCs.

CDR3 protein: CASTTTGVGEKLFF. CDR3 bases: TGTGCCAGCACCACCACAGGGGTAGGGGAAAAACTGTTTTTT. The V and J genes are TRBV7-9 and TRBJ1-4; 7 nucleotides agree with TRBD1. The V segment lost 7 bases and the J segment 8 bases; nucleotides outside the gene matches: 10. This CDR3 comprises 14 residues. Germline lookup yields CDR1 SEHNR and CDR2 FQNEAQ (reference sequence).